The clone carrying this TCR beta chain turned up a few times. Its antigen is still unknown. Germline-derived CDR1 and CDR2 are SGHTA and FQGNSA. Trimming left V 1 base short and J 5 bases short, with 11 bases between. The length of the CDR3 is 14 residues. These data are taken from a study of T-cell memory formation after mild COVID-19. Study at large: TCR clusters largely stayed donor specific.

Findings and limits, study-wide: Memory cells collected pre-infection included some clones that later responded, suggesting cross-reactive memory joined.

TCRdb fed the 5' RACE reads into MiXCR, producing one record per CDR3 protein. The repertoire holds more than 150,000 distinct CDR3 sequences, with approximately 18% as singletons. The origin of this receptor is a man aged 18-30 years who had mild COVID-19 (a few samples of this study predate the infection). Cell type and time point are not known. The gene calls are TRBV7-2 and TRBJ2-5; D uncertain. What was sequenced was PBMCs or a T cell subset sorted from them (not recorded which). CDR3 amino acids: CASSLERQRETQYF. The DNA of the CDR3 is TGTGCCAGCAGCTTAGAACGGCAGAGGGAGACCCAGTACTTC.